This is a list of T cell receptor beta chains from one sample in a study of cytomegalovirus exposure and HLA in healthy donors. Method: immunoSEQ multiplex PCR; TCRdb's copy keeps in-frame clones and lacks some. The data show 150,000 or so clones, with roughly 80% seen just once and approximately 6.9% held by the top ten. Specimen: PBMCs. These receptors all stem from a woman in her forties in good health and CMV-seropositive. Each CDR3 is given with its conserved first and last residue. Each record gives: clone size, V gene, D gene, J gene, CDR3 protein. The D gene is left open where the match is weak. A clone size is listed for some rows: how often the clone was seen (once, few, many), or a class if it is expanded.

NA	TRBV19	NA	TRBJ1-6	CASREAGPKNSPLHF
NA	TRBV28	TRBD1	TRBJ2-7	CASTIQGSPYEQYF
once	TRBV19	NA	TRBJ2-7	CASSIAQGFYYEQYF
few	TRBV5-1	TRBD1	TRBJ1-1	CASSLGDRGLNTEAFF
NA	TRBV28	NA	TRBJ1-5	CASIGGNQPQHF
once	TRBV10-3	TRBD1	TRBJ1-3	CAIRTGEAGNTIYF
NA	TRBV9	NA	TRBJ1-2	CASSDSYGYTF
once	TRBV11-2	TRBD1	TRBJ1-1	CASSWARGQTEAFF
NA	TRBV6-1	NA	TRBJ1-3	CASISNSGNTIYF
NA	TRBV28	NA	TRBJ1-1	CASGQTMNTEAFF
once	TRBV5-1	NA	TRBJ2-1	CASSTGTLNEQFF
NA	TRBV5-4	TRBD2	TRBJ2-5	CASSVLAGPQETQYF
NA	TRBV2	TRBD1	TRBJ1-5	CASTPGQGNQPQHF
NA	TRBV7-2	NA	TRBJ1-4	CASSSGLATNEKLFF
many	TRBV7-9	NA	TRBJ2-1	CASSLTVSSYNEQFF
NA	TRBV6-1	NA	TRBJ1-4	CASRRGQSNEKLFF